This TCR beta chain was sequenced in a study of blood T cell repertoires in COVID-19. Study-level background: Some COVID-19 samples were acute and others convalescent; all came from the United States, Italy and Spain. In each case, the material was cDNA or gDNA derived from T cells, B-cell-depleted T cells, or PBMCs.

Germline V lookup: CDR1 WNHNN, CDR2 SYGVQD (reference sequence). Trimming took 0 bases from V and 2 from J, leaving 11 bases between them. This CDR3 is built from 15 residues. Original analysis: Estimated nucleated cell counts came from reference gene primer amplification. TCRdb's copy holds only in-frame clones and misses some; the assay was immunoSEQ multiplex PCR. V, J and clone size derive from that table, while D and trimming were established from the DNA sequence. The table shows some 150,000 clones, with over 75% occurring only once. The sequence came from a woman aged 60-70 years with COVID-19, enrolled during active disease. The V and J genes are TRBV10-1 and TRBJ2-7, with D possibly TRBD1 on 6 matching bases. Material for sequencing was peripheral blood. The CDR3 DNA follows: TGCGCCAGCAGTGAGTCAGGGGGACGGACCTACGAGCAGTACTTC. This translates into CASSESGGRTYEQYF.